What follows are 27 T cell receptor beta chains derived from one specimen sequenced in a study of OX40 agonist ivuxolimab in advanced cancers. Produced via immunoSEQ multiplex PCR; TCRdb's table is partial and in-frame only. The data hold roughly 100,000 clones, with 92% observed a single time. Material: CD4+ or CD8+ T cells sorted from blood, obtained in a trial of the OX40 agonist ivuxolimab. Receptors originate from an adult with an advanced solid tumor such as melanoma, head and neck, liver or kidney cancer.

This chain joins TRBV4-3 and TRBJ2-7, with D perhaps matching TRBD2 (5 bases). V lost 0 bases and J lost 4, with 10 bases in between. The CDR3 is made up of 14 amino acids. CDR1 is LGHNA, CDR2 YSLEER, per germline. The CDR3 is CASSQDPGEYEQYF. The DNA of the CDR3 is TGCGCCAGCAGCCAAGACCCCGGGGAGTACGAGCAGTACTTC.

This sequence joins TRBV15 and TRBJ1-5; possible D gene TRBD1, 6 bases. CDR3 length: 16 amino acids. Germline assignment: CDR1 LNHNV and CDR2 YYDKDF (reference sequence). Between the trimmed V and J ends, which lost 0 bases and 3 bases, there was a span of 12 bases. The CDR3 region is CATSRERWTDNQPQHF. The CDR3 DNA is TGTGCCACCAGCAGAGAAAGGTGGACAGACAATCAGCCCCAGCATTTT.

In DNA, the CDR3 is TGTGCCAGCAGTGATGAGCAGGGTTTCAACTCCTATAATTCACCCCTCCACTTT. This codes for CASSDEQGFNSYNSPLHF. V usage is TRBV2 and J usage is TRBJ1-6; D is possibly TRBD1 (5 bases). Germline lookup yields CDR1 SNHLY and CDR2 FYNNEI. The germline V and J ends were trimmed by 3 bases and 0 bases, with 15 bases remaining between them. This CDR3 spans 18 amino acids.

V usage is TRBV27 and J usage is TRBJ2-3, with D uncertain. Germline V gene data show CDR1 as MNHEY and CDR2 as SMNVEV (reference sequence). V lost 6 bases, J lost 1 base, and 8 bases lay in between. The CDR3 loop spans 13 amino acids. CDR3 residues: CASSDIGTDTQYF. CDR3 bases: TGTGCCAGCAGCGATATAGGCACAGATACGCAGTATTTT.

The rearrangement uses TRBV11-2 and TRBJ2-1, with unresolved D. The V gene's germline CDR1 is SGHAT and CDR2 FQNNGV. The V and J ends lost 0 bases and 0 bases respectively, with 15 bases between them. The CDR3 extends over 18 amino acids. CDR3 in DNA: TGTGCCAGCAGCTTAGAATTCGATCCCTTGAGCTCCTACAATGAGCAGTTCTTC. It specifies CASSLEFDPLSSYNEQFF.

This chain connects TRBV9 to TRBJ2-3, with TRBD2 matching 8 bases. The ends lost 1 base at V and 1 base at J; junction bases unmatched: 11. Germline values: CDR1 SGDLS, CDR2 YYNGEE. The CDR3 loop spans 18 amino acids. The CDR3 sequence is CASSVYPGTSQRTDTQYF. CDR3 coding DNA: TGTGCCAGCAGCGTATATCCGGGGACTAGTCAGCGCACAGATACGCAGTATTTT.

CDR3 coding DNA: TGTGCCAGCAGCTTAATAGGGGGGGCCAACGTCCTGACTTTC. Amino acids: CASSLIGGANVLTF. The rearrangement uses TRBV7-2 and TRBJ2-6; unclear D gene. V lost 2 bases and J lost 4, with 6 bases in between. The germline V gene encodes CDR1 SGHTA and CDR2 FQGNSA. The CDR3 is 14 amino acids.

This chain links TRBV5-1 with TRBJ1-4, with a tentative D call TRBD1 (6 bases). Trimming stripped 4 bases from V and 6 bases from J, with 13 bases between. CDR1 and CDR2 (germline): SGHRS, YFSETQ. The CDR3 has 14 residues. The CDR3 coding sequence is TGCGCCAGCAGCCTCCAACAGGGTGATGAAAAACTGTTTTTT. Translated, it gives CASSLQQGDEKLFF. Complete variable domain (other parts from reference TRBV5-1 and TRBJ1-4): KAGVTQTPRYLIKTRGQQVTLSCSPISGHRSVSWYQQTPGQGLQFLFEYFSETQRNKGNFPGRFSGRQFSNSRSEMNVSTLELGDSALYLCASSLQQGDEKLFFGSGTQLSVL.

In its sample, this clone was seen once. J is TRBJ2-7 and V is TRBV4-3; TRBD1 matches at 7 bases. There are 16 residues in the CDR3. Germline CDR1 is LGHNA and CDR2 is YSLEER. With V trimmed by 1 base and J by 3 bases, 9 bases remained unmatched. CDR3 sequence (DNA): TGCGCCAGCAGCCAAGTCCCGGGGACAGCTCTCTACGAGCAGTACTTC. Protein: CASSQVPGTALYEQYF.

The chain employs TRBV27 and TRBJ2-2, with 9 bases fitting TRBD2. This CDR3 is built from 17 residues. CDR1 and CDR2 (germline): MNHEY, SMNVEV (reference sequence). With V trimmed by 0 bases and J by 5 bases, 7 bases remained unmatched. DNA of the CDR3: TGTGCCAGCAGTTTATCGAGAGCGGGAGGAGGAACCGGGGAGCTGTTTTTT. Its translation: CASSLSRAGGGTGELFF.

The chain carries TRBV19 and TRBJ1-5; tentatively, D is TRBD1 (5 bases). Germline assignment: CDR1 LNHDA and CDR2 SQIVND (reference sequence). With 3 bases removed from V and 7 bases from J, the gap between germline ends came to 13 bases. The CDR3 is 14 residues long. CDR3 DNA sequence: TGTGCCAGTAGTATTTTAGGAGGGGTCCAGCCCCAGCATTTT. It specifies CASSILGGVQPQHF.

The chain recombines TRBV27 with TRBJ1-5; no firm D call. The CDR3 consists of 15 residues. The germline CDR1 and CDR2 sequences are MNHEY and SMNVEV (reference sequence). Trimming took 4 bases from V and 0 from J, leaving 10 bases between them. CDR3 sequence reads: CASSYRANSNQPQHF. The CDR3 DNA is TGTGCCAGCAGTTACAGAGCTAATAGCAATCAGCCCCAGCATTTT.

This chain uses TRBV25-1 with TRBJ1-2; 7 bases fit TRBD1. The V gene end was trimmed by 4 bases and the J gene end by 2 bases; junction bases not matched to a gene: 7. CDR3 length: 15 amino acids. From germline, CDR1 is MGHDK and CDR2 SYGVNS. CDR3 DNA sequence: TGTGCCAGCAGTGCCCAGCCGACAGGGAACTATGGCTACACCTTC. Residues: CASSAQPTGNYGYTF.

CDR3 DNA sequence: TGCGCCAGCAGCTTCCTAGGACAGGGGCAAGAGACCCAGTACTTC. This encodes CASSFLGQGQETQYF. This chain links TRBV5-1 with TRBJ2-5; 9 nucleotides line up with TRBD1. V lost 2 bases, J lost 2 bases, and 4 bases stayed unmatched. Germline CDR1 is SGHRS and CDR2 is YFSETQ. There are 15 residues in the CDR3.

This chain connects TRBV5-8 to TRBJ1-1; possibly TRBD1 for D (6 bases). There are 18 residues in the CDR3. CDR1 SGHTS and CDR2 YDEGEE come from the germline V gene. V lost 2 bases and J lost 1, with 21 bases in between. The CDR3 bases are TGTGCCAGCAGCTTAAGTTTGTCGGGGGGCCCCCCGAACACTGAAGCTTTCTTT. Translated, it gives CASSLSLSGGPPNTEAFF.

CDR3 loop: CASSRGYEQYF. Here the CDR3 DNA reads TGTGCCAGCAGCCGAGGCTACGAGCAGTACTTC. The chain recombines TRBV7-9 with TRBJ2-7; D gene uncertain. The V gene lost 5 bases and the J gene lost 3 bases, with 5 bases spanning the gap. The CDR3 consists of 11 residues. Germline V CDR1 and CDR2: SEHNR, FQNEAQ (reference sequence). Complete variable domain (other parts from reference TRBV7-9 and TRBJ2-7): DTGVSQNPRHKITKRGQNVTFRCDPISEHNRLYWYRQTLGQGPEFLTYFQNEAQLEKSRLLSDRFSAERPKGSFSTLEIQRTEQGDSAMYLCASSRGYEQYFGPGTRLTVT.

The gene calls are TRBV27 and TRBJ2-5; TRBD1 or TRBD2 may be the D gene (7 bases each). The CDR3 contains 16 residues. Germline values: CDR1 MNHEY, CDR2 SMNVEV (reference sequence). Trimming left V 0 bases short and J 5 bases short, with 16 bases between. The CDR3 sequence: CASSLSWEGAGETQYF. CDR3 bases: TGTGCCAGCAGTTTATCCTGGGAGGGGGCAGGGGAGACCCAGTACTTC.

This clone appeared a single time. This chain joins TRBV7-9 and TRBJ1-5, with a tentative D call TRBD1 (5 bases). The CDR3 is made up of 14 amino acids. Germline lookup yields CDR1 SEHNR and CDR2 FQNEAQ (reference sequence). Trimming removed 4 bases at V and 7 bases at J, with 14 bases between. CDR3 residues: CASSSSGGLQPQHF. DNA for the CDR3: TGTGCCAGCAGCTCTTCGGGGGGATTGCAGCCCCAGCATTTT.

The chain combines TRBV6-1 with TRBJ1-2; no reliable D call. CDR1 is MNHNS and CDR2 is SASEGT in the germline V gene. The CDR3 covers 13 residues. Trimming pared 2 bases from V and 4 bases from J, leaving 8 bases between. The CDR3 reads CASSESGSYGYTF. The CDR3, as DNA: TGTGCCAGCAGTGAATCGGGCTCCTATGGCTACACCTTC.

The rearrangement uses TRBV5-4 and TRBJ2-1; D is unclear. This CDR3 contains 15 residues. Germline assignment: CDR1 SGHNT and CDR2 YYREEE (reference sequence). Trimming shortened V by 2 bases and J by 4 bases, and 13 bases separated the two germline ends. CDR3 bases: TGTGCCAGCAGCTTTGGGCTTTCCACTTACAATGAGCAGTTCTTC. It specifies CASSFGLSTYNEQFF.

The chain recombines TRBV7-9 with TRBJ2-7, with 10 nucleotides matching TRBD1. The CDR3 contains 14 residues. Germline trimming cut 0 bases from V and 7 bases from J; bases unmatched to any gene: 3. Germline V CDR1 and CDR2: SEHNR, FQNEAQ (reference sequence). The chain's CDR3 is CASSLADRGLEQYF. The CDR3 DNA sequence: TGTGCCAGCAGCTTAGCTGACAGGGGGCTTGAGCAGTACTTC.

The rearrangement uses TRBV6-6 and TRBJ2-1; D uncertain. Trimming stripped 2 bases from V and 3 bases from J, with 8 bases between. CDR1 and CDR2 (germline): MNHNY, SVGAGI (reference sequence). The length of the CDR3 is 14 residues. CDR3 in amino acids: CASSYTSSYNEQFF. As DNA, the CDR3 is TGTGCCAGCAGTTACACCTCTAGCTACAATGAGCAGTTCTTC.

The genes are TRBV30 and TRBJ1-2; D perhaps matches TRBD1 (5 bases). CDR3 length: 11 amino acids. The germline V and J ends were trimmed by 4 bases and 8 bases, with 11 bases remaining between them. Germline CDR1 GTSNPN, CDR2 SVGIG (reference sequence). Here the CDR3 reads CAWTGHWGYTF. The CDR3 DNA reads TGTGCCTGGACCGGACATTGGGGCTACACCTTC.

The CDR3 reads CASSIEGNTIYF. The CDR3 coding sequence is TGTGCCAGTAGTATCGAGGGCAACACCATATATTTT. This chain joins TRBV19 and TRBJ1-3; no clear D gene. Germline V gene lookup returns CDR1 LNHDA and CDR2 SQIVND (reference sequence). Trimming stripped 3 bases from V and 7 bases from J, with 7 bases between. The CDR3 has 12 residues.

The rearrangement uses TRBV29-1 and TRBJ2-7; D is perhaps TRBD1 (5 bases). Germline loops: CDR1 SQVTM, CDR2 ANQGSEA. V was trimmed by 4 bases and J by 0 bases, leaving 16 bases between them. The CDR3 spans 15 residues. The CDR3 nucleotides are TGCAGCGTTGCCCCGAGGACACGACACTCCTACGAGCAGTACTTC. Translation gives CSVAPRTRHSYEQYF.

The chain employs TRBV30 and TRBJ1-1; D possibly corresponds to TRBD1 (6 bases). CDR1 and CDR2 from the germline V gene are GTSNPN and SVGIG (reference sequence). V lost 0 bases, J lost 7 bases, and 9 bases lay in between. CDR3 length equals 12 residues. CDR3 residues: CAWSVGAHEAFF. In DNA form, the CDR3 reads TGTGCCTGGAGTGTGGGGGCCCATGAAGCTTTCTTT.

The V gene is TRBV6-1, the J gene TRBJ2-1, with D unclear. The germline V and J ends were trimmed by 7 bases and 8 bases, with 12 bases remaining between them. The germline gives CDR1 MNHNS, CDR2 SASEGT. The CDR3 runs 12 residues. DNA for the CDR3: TGTGCCAGCACCAAAAGAGAGTATGAGCAGTTCTTC. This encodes CASTKREYEQFF.